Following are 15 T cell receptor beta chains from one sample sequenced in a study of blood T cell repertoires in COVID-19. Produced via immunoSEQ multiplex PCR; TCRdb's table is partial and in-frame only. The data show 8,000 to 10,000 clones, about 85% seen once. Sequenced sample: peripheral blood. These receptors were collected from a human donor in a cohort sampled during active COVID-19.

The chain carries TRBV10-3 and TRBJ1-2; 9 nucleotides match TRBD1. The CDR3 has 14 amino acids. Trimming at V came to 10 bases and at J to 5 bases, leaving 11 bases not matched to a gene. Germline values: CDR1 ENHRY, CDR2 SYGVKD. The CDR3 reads CATQGQGDAYGYTF. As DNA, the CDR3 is TGTGCCACCCAGGGACAGGGTGACGCTTATGGCTACACCTTC.

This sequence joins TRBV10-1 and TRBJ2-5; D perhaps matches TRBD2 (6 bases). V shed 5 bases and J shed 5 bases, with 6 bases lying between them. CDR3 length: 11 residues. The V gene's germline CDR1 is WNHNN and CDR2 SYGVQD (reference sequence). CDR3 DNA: TGCGCCAGCAGTAGCGGGGAGACCCAGTACTTC. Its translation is CASSSGETQYF.

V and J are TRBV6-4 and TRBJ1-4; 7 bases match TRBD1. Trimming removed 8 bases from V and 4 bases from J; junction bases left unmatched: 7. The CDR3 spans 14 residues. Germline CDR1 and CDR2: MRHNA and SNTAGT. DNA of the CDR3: TGTGCCAGCTCGTCCGGGACAGTTAATGAAAAACTGTTTTTT. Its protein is CASSSGTVNEKLFF.

The CDR3 loop reads CASSERGVSAYEQYF. CDR3 sequence (DNA): TGTGCCAGCAGTGAACGCGGCGTATCAGCCTACGAGCAGTACTTC. The genes are TRBV25-1 and TRBJ2-7; D call uncertain. CDR3 size: 15 residues. From germline, CDR1 is MGHDK and CDR2 SYGVNS. V shed 2 bases and J shed 2 bases, with 13 bases lying between them.

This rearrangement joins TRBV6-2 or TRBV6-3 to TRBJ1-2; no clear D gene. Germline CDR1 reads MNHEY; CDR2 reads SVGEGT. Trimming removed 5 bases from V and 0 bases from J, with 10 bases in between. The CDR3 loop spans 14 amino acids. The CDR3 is CASSARSANYGYTF. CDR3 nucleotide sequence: TGTGCCAGCAGTGCCAGGTCGGCTAACTATGGCTACACCTTC.

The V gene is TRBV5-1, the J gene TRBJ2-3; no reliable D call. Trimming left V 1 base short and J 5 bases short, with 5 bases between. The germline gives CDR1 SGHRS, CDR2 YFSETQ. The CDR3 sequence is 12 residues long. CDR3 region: CASSLNQDTQYF. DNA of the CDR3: TGCGCCAGCAGCTTGAATCAAGATACGCAGTATTTT.

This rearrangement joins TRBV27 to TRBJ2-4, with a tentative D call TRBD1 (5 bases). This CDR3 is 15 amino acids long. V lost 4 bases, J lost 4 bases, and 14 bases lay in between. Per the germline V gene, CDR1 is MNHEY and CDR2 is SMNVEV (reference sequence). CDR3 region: CASSSSEGAKNIQYF. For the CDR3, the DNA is TGTGCCAGCAGTTCTAGTGAAGGGGCTAAAAACATTCAGTACTTC.

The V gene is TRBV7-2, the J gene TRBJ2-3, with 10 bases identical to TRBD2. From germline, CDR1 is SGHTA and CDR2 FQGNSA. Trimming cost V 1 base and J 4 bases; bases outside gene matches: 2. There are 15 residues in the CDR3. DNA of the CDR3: TGTGCCAGCAGCTTAGAGCGGGGGGGGCCAGATACGCAGTATTTT. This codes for CASSLERGGPDTQYF.

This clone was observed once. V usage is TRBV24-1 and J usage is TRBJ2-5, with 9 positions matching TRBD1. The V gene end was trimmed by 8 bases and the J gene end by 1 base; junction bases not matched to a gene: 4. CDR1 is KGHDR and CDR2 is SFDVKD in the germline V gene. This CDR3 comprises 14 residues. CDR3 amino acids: CATTTGGRQETQYF. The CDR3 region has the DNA TGTGCCACCACGACAGGGGGACGCCAAGAGACCCAGTACTTC.

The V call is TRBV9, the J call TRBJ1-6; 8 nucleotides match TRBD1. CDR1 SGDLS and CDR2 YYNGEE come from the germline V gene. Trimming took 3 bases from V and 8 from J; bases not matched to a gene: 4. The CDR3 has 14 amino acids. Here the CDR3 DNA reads TGTGCCAGCAGCGGCGGACAGGGTTATTCACCCCTCCACTTT. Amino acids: CASSGGQGYSPLHF.

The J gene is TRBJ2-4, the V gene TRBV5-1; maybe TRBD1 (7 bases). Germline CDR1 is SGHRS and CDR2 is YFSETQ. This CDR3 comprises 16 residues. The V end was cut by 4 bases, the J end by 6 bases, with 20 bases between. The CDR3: CASSDGRSQGGNIQYF. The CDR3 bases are TGCGCCAGCAGCGATGGTCGGTCTCAGGGGGGAAACATTCAGTACTTC.

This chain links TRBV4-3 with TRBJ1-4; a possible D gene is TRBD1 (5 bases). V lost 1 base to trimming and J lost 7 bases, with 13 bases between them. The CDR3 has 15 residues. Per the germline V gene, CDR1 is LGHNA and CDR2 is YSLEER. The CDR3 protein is CASSQGGGEIEKLFF. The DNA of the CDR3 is TGCGCCAGCAGCCAAGGCGGGGGGGAGATTGAAAAACTGTTTTTT.

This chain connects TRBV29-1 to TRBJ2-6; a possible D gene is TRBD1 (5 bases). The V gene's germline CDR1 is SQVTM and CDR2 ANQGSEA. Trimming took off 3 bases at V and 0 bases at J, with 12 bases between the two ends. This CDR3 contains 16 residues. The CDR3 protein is CSVETDLNSGANVLTF. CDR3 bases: TGCAGCGTTGAGACAGACCTTAACTCTGGGGCCAACGTCCTGACTTTC.

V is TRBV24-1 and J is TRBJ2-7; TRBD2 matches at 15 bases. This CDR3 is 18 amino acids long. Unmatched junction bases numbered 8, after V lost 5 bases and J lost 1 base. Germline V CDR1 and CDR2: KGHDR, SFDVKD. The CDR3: CATSGRTSGGAESYEQYF. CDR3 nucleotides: TGTGCCACCAGTGGTCGGACTAGCGGGGGGGCAGAATCCTACGAGCAGTACTTC.

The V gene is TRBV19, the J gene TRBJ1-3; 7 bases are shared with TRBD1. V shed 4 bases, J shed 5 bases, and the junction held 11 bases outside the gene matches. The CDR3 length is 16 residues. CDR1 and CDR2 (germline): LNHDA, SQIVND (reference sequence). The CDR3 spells CASSTLGQRARNTIYF. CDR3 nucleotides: TGTGCCAGTAGTACCCTGGGACAGCGGGCGAGAAACACCATATATTTT.